This TCR beta chain comes out of a study of blood T cell repertoires in COVID-19. Profiled with immunoSEQ multiplex PCR; TCRdb holds only in-frame clones, not every one. Among about 110,000 clones, roughly 75% were seen once, and the ten largest hold about 4.7%. Only one count was recorded for this clone. The CDR3 contains 14 residues. CDR1 is SGHTA and CDR2 is FQGNSA in the germline V gene. V gave up 5 bases and J gave up 1 base, with 12 bases separating them. Sequencing input: peripheral blood. The genes are TRBV7-2 and TRBJ2-7, with a possible D match to TRBD1 (6 bases). The origin of this receptor is a human donor in a cohort sampled during active or convalescent COVID-19. The chain's CDR3 is CASSRGQLSYEQYF. In DNA form, the CDR3 reads TGTGCCAGCAGCCGCGGACAGTTGTCCTACGAGCAGTACTTC.